Presented here are 8 T cell receptor beta chains from one specimen sequenced in a study of blood T cell repertoires in COVID-19 (dated by TCRdb to the early 2020s). The library was built by means of the immunoSEQ multiplex PCR assay. The table comes from immuneACCESS by way of TCRdb, which keeps in-frame sequences with V and J called. Part of the clones is missing from these tables; in studies checked, under half for an unresolved V gene and the rest for unknown reasons. The sample includes fewer than 250,000 clones, with more than 75% observed a single time. The biggest ten clones account for under 2% of the sample. The sequencing input was peripheral blood. Every receptor here comes from a woman aged 55-70 years who had recovered from COVID-19.

This rearrangement joins TRBV5-1 to TRBJ2-3, with D perhaps TRBD2 (7 bases). V lost 1 base and J lost 6, with 12 bases in between. This CDR3 is 14 amino acids long. Germline loops: CDR1 SGHRS, CDR2 YFSETQ. In DNA, the CDR3 is TGCGCCAGCAGCTTGAATTCGGGGGGCGATACGCAGTATTTT. Translation: CASSLNSGGDTQYF.

The chain links TRBV4-2 to TRBJ1-4; D is ambiguous. Germline V gene lookup returns CDR1 LGHNA and CDR2 YNFKEQ. Trimming shortened V by 1 base and J by 6 bases, and 12 bases separated the two germline ends. The CDR3 is made up of 15 amino acids. The CDR3 coding sequence is TGTGCCAGCAGCCAAGGAGGGTGGGAGGATGAAAAACTGTTTTTT. Its protein product is CASSQGGWEDEKLFF.

This clone appeared a single time. The chain is built from TRBV7-8 and TRBJ2-1, with TRBD2 matching over 11 bases. The CDR3 consists of 16 residues. Unmatched junction bases numbered 5, after V lost 3 bases and J lost 4 bases. Germline CDR1 reads SGHVS; CDR2 reads FQNEAQ. The CDR3 DNA reads TGTGCCAGCAGCTTCCTGTCTAGCGGGGGGTACAATGAGCAGTTCTTC. Translating it yields CASSFLSSGGYNEQFF.

J is TRBJ2-6 and V is TRBV7-9, with TRBD1 matching 8 bases. Germline V lookup: CDR1 SEHNR, CDR2 FQNEAQ (reference sequence). The trim removed 3 bases at V and 4 bases at J, leaving 5 bases unmatched. There are 16 residues in the CDR3. Here the CDR3 reads CASSFPGGGGANVLTF. CDR3 coding DNA: TGTGCCAGCAGCTTCCCAGGGGGCGGAGGGGCCAACGTCCTGACTTTC.

The V gene is TRBV6-5, the J gene TRBJ2-7, with TRBD1 matching 9 bases. The ends lost 6 bases at V and 4 bases at J; junction bases unmatched: 10. The CDR3 has 15 residues. Germline V CDR1 and CDR2: MNHEY, SVGAGI. The CDR3 is CASSLSGTGRYEQYF. DNA of the CDR3: TGTGCCAGCAGCCTATCCGGGACAGGGAGGTACGAGCAGTACTTC.

The chain has TRBV7-6 and TRBJ2-2; 14 bases agree with TRBD2. V was clipped by 1 base and J by 3 bases; unmatched bases: 10. Germline V gene sequence: CDR1 SGHVS, CDR2 FNYEAQ. The length of the CDR3 is 20 residues. The CDR3, as DNA: TGTGCCAGCAGCTTAGGCCCCTGGGGACTAGCGGGGGCCCACACCGGGGAGCTGTTTTTT. This translates into CASSLGPWGLAGAHTGELFF.

This chain links TRBV9 with TRBJ2-7; 7 positions agree with TRBD1. This CDR3 has 14 residues. The J segment lost 0 bases and the V segment lost 4 bases, leaving 4 bases of the junction unmatched. Germline lookup yields CDR1 SGDLS and CDR2 YYNGEE. CDR3 coding DNA: TGTGCCAGCAGCCCCCGGGACAGCTCCTACGAGCAGTACTTC. Translating it yields CASSPRDSSYEQYF.

V gene TRBV7-2 combines with J gene TRBJ2-3; 11 nucleotides match TRBD2. Germline lookup yields CDR1 SGHTA and CDR2 FQGNSA. The CDR3 consists of 16 residues. J gave up 5 bases and V 3 bases, and 7 bases lay outside the gene matches. The CDR3 DNA reads as TGTGCCAGCAGCTTTAGCGGGGGGGCCATGGGAGATACGCAGTATTTT. It specifies CASSFSGGAMGDTQYF.